This TCR beta chain originates from a study of T-cell reconstitution after alpha-beta-depleted transplantation in children. Unique molecular identifiers were used to barcode this TCRbeta library. TCRdb independently ran MiXCR on the PCR reads; one entry per CDR3 protein. The sample lists fewer than 550,000 distinct CDR3 sequences, around 9.9% occurring once. Ten or more counts support this clonotype. Specimen: PBMCs from the stem cell graft donor, collected from the stem cell graft. This clonotype was sampled from a human donor who donated a stem cell graft to a child with acute myeloid leukemia.

The CDR3 bases are TGCGCCAGCAGCCTTGGGACTAGCGGGAGTTCCGGGGAGCTGTTTTTT. The encoded protein is CASSLGTSGSSGELFF. The V gene is TRBV5-1, the J gene TRBJ2-2; 14 nucleotides match TRBD2. Germline V gene data show CDR1 as SGHRS and CDR2 as YFSETQ. The CDR3 is 16 amino acids. V lost 4 bases, J lost 6 bases, and 5 bases stayed unmatched.